This is a list of T cell receptor beta chains from one sample in a study of shared clonotypes between healthy human individuals. The protocol was immunoSEQ multiplex PCR, while the TCRdb copy is restricted to in-frame clones and leaves out a portion. The data show 2,500,000 or so clones, 92% seen once. The sequenced sample was naive CD4+ T cells from PBMCs. Receptors were obtained from a man aged 18 to 30 in good health. Some clones in this sample may be carry-over from other donors' samples. Each CDR3 is given with its conserved first and last residue. Each record gives: J gene, CDR3 length, D gene, clone size, V gene, CDR3 DNA, CDR3 protein. A D gene is named only where the DNA matches it firmly. Some rows have no size entry. The others give once, few or many, or a class for an expanded clone.

TRBJ2-7 | 15 | TRBD2 | - | TRBV7-2 | TGTGCCAGCAGCTTAAATAGCGGGAGGGCCGTTGAGCAGTACTTC | CASSLNSGRAVEQYF
TRBJ2-1 | 11 | - | - | TRBV25-1 | TGTGCCAGCAGCAGCTACAATGAGCAGTTCTTC | CASSSYNEQFF
TRBJ2-1 | 20 | TRBD2 | - | TRBV28 | TGTGCCAGCAGAAAACCAGGGGGACTAGCGGGAGGCCCCCTATACAATGAGCAGTTCTTC | CASRKPGGLAGGPLYNEQFF
TRBJ2-1 | 14 | TRBD1 | - | TRBV5-6 | TGTGCCAGCAGCTGGGACAGGCGGTACGATGAGCAGTTCTTC | CASSWDRRYDEQFF
TRBJ2-7 | 16 | TRBD2 | - | TRBV19 | TGTGCCAGTAGTTCCCCCGGACTAGCAAGTGGCTACGAGCAGTACTTC | CASSSPGLASGYEQYF
TRBJ1-5 | 17 | TRBD1 | once | TRBV5-8 | TGTGCCAGCATCCAGGGGGCAGGGGTAATGAGCAATCAGCCCCAGCATTTT | CASIQGAGVMSNQPQHF
TRBJ2-7 | 15 | TRBD1 | - | TRBV2 | TGTGCCAGCAGTCTATATTCGACAGGGGCTGACGAGCAGTACTTC | CASSLYSTGADEQYF
TRBJ2-5 | 12 | - | - | TRBV5-4 | TGTGCCAGCGGGAGCAGGGAAGAGACCCAGTACTTC | CASGSREETQYF
TRBJ2-7 | 14 | - | - | TRBV27 | TGTGCCAGCAGTTTATCCCGGGCCGAGACCGAGCAGTACTTC | CASSLSRAETEQYF
TRBJ1-1 | 15 | - | - | TRBV4-1 | TGCGCCAGCAGCCAAGACGTAATCATGAACACTGAAGCTTTCTTT | CASSQDVIMNTEAFF
TRBJ2-3 | 16 | - | - | TRBV4-3 | TGCGCCAGCAGCCCCCAGCACGCGGCTAGCACAGATACGCAGTATTTT | CASSPQHAASTDTQYF
TRBJ2-3 | 13 | TRBD2 | - | TRBV7-2 | TGTGCCAGCAGCCTGGGGGGGACTAGGCCGCAGTATTTT | CASSLGGTRPQYF
TRBJ1-5 | 18 | - | - | TRBV7-2 | TGTGCCAGCAGCTTAGACCCCATTCCGTGGGTGGGCAATCAGCCCCAGCATTTT | CASSLDPIPWVGNQPQHF
TRBJ1-3 | 12 | - | - | TRBV6-6 | TGTGCCAGCGGGGGATCTGGAAACACCATATATTTT | CASGGSGNTIYF
TRBJ1-1 | 15 | - | - | TRBV5-1 | TGCGCCAGCAGCTTGGATAGGGGTGGGAACACTGAAGCTTTCTTT | CASSLDRGGNTEAFF
TRBJ2-3 | 15 | TRBD2 | - | TRBV15 | TGTGCCACCAGCAGAGAAGGCGGGAGGACAGATACGCAGTATTTT | CATSREGGRTDTQYF
TRBJ2-7 | 14 | TRBD2 | - | TRBV27 | TGTGCCAGCAGTTTTAGCGGGAGGGCGGGCGAGCAGTACTTC | CASSFSGRAGEQYF
TRBJ2-3 | 14 | - | once | TRBV9 | TGTGCCAGCAGCGTAGAGGGGGTAACCGATACGCAGTATTTT | CASSVEGVTDTQYF
TRBJ2-5 | 14 | TRBD2 | - | TRBV14 | TGTGCCAGCAGGGGAGCGGGAGGTGGAGAGACCCAGTACTTC | CASRGAGGGETQYF
TRBJ1-1 | 14 | - | - | TRBV28 | TGTGCCAGCAGTGCCGGGACGGGGAACACTGAAGCTTTCTTT | CASSAGTGNTEAFF
TRBJ2-1 | 14 | - | - | TRBV5-1 | TGCGCCAGCAGTCGAGGAGGATGGGGCAATGAGCAGTTCTTC | CASSRGGWGNEQFF
TRBJ2-1 | 14 | - | - | TRBV25-1 | TGTGCCAGCAGGGGGAGACTAGAGTACAATGAGCAGTTCTTC | CASRGRLEYNEQFF
TRBJ2-5 | 15 | - | - | TRBV21-1 | TGTGCCAGCAGCAGACGTGGGGGGCGGGGAGAGACCCAGTACTTC | CASSRRGGRGETQYF
TRBJ1-2 | 13 | - | - | TRBV5-1 | TGCGCCAGCAGCTTACTCGGGGTCTATGGCTACACCTTC | CASSLLGVYGYTF
TRBJ2-7 | 13 | - | - | TRBV7-3 | TGTGCCAGCAGCTTGCAGGGTGTTGGCGAGCAGTACTTC | CASSLQGVGEQYF
TRBJ2-5 | 13 | - | - | TRBV10-1 | TGCGCCAGCAGAGGCTCGGGTGCCGAGACCCAGTACTTC | CASRGSGAETQYF
TRBJ2-5 | 18 | TRBD2 | - | TRBV28 | TGTGCCAGCAGCCCCCTTGTTAGGGCTAGCGGGGCCCAAGAGACCCAGTACTTC | CASSPLVRASGAQETQYF
TRBJ1-4 | 17 | - | - | TRBV5-1 | TGCGCCAGCAGCTCCCCGGGGTCTCCGCCAAGAGGGGAAAAACTGTTTTTT | CASSSPGSPPRGEKLFF
TRBJ1-1 | 11 | TRBD1 | - | TRBV29-1 | TGCAGCGTTCTAGGACAGGGGAAAGCTTTCTTT | CSVLGQGKAFF
TRBJ1-1 | 14 | - | - | TRBV5-1 | TGCGCCAGCAGCCAGGATCGGGGAAACACTGAAGCTTTCTTT | CASSQDRGNTEAFF
TRBJ2-1 | 13 | - | - | TRBV5-4 | TGTGCCAGCAGCTTGGTGAGCCTCAATGAGCAGTTCTTC | CASSLVSLNEQFF
TRBJ2-2 | 14 | - | - | TRBV5-6 | TGTGCCAGCAGCACGGGACCGGTCACCGGGGAGCTGTTTTTT | CASSTGPVTGELFF
TRBJ1-4 | 15 | TRBD1 | - | TRBV27 | TGTGCCAGCAGTTTAGGGGACAGGGGAAGTGAAAAACTGTTTTTT | CASSLGDRGSEKLFF
TRBJ1-1 | 12 | - | - | TRBV15 | TGTGCCACCAGTAGGGAAGGGGGTGAAGCTTTCTTT | CATSREGGEAFF
TRBJ2-2 | 15 | - | - | TRBV5-4 | TGTGCCAGCAGCTCGCAGGAAGTTCGTCGCGGGGAGCTGTTTTTT | CASSSQEVRRGELFF
TRBJ2-7 | 14 | TRBD2 | - | TRBV28 | TGTGCCAGCACCTACGCCGGGACTAGTAGAGAGCAGTACTTC | CASTYAGTSREQYF
TRBJ1-5 | 16 | - | - | TRBV4-1 | TGCGCCAGCAGCCCCCTTGGAGGGGAACGGAGTCAGCCCCAGCATTTT | CASSPLGGERSQPQHF
TRBJ2-3 | 16 | - | - | TRBV28 | TGTGCCAGCAGTCCCACGGGGACCAGGCGTGCAGATACGCAGTATTTT | CASSPTGTRRADTQYF
TRBJ1-2 | 11 | - | - | TRBV20-1 | TGCAGTGCTTACGGAGGGGATTTGAAAACCTTC | CSAYGGDLKTF
TRBJ2-7 | 16 | - | - | TRBV7-2 | TGTGCCAGCAGCTTAGCATCTATCCCAGGAGCCTACGAGCAGTACTTC | CASSLASIPGAYEQYF
TRBJ2-5 | 13 | TRBD2 | - | TRBV6-5 | TGTGCCAGCAGTTTCGCGGGAGCCGAGACCCAGTACTTC | CASSFAGAETQYF
TRBJ2-7 | 12 | - | once | TRBV28 | TGTGCCAGCCTCAGGACACCCTACGAGCAGTACTTC | CASLRTPYEQYF
TRBJ2-7 | 14 | TRBD1 | - | TRBV11-3 | TGTGCCAGCAGCAAGGGGGACAGTGGCTACGAGCAGTACTTC | CASSKGDSGYEQYF
TRBJ2-5 | 15 | TRBD2 | once | TRBV7-8 | TGTGCCAGCAGCTTACTAGCGGGAGACCAAGAGACCCAGTACTTC | CASSLLAGDQETQYF
TRBJ2-3 | 19 | TRBD2 | - | TRBV9 | TGTGCCAGCAGCGTAGCTCTGAGGACTAGTTCTAGGCTCTCAGATACGCAGTATTTT | CASSVALRTSSRLSDTQYF
TRBJ2-4 | 17 | TRBD2 | - | TRBV6-4 | TGTGCCAGCAACGAGCCGGGACTAGCGGGAGGGCGAGACATTCAGTACTTC | CASNEPGLAGGRDIQYF
TRBJ1-1 | 17 | - | few | TRBV9 | TGTGCCAGCAGCGCGAGTTCCGGGACTGTGATGAACACTGAAGCTTTCTTT | CASSASSGTVMNTEAFF
TRBJ1-3 | 12 | - | - | TRBV6-6 | TGTGCCAGCGAGGGGGCTGGAAACACCATATATTTT | CASEGAGNTIYF
TRBJ1-2 | 12 | TRBD1 | - | TRBV5-5 | TGTGCCAGCGGGACAGTAAACTATGGCTACACCTTC | CASGTVNYGYTF
TRBJ2-3 | 14 | TRBD2 | once | TRBV29-1 | TGCAGCACCGAAACTAGCGGGAGTTCAGATACGCAGTATTTT | CSTETSGSSDTQYF
TRBJ2-2 | 14 | TRBD2 | - | TRBV10-3 | TGTGCCACAGGACTAGCGGGAGGAACCGGGGAGCTGTTTTTT | CATGLAGGTGELFF
TRBJ2-3 | 13 | - | - | TRBV27 | TGTGCCAGCAGTTCGATGAGCACAGATACGCAGTATTTT | CASSSMSTDTQYF
TRBJ2-7 | 13 | - | - | TRBV27 | TGTGCCAGCAGTCAACCCCCTTACTACGAGCAGTACTTC | CASSQPPYYEQYF